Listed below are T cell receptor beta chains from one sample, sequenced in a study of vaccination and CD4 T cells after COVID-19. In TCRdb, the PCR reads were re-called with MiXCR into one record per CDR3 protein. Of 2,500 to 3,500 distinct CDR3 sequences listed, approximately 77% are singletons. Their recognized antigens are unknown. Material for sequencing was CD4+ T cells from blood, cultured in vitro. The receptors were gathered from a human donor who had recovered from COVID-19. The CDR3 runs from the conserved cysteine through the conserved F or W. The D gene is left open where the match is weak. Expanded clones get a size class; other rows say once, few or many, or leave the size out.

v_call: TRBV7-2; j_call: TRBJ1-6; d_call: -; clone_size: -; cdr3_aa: CASSLGPGELNSPLHF; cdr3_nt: TGTGCCAGCAGCTTAGGTCCAGGGGAACTTAATTCACCCCTCCACTTT
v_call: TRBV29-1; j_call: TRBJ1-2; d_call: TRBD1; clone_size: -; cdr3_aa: CSARGQHYGYTF; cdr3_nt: TGCAGCGCGAGGGGGCAGCACTATGGCTACACCTTC
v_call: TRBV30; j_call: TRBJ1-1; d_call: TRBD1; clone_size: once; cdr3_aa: CAWSGDRGTLLNTEAFF; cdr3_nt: TGTGCCTGGAGTGGTGACAGGGGTACCCTTTTGAACACTGAAGCTTTCTTT
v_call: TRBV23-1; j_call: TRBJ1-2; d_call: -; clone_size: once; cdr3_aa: CASRNRDPGYTF; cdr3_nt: TGCGCCAGCAGAAACAGGGACCCTGGCTACACCTTC
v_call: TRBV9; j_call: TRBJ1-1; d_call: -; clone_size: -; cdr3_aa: CASSVEGNTEAFF; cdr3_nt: TGTGCCAGCAGCGTAGAGGGGAACACTGAAGCTTTCTTT
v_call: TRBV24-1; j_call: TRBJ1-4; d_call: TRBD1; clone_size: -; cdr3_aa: CATQRDRREKLFF; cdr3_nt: TGTGCCACCCAACGGGACAGACGAGAAAAACTGTTTTTT
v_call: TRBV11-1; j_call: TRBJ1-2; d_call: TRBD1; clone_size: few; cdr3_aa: CASSSLGTGGKGYTF; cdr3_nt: TGTGCCAGCAGCTCGCTCGGGACAGGGGGTAAGGGCTACACCTTC
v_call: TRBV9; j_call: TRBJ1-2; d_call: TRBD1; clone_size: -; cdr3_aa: CASSKLGTGNYGYTF; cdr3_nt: TGTGCCAGCAGCAAACTGGGGACAGGGAACTATGGCTACACCTTC
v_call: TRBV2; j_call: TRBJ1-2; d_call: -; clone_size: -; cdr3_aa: CASRTRSGYGYTF; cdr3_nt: TGTGCCAGCAGAACTAGGAGCGGATATGGCTACACCTTC
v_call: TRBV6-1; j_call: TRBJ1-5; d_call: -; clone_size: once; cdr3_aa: CASGDRPQHF; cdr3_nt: TGTGCCAGCGGGGATCGGCCCCAGCATTTT
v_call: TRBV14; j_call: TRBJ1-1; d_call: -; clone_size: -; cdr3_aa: CASARPGAGVDTEAFF; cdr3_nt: TGTGCCAGCGCTCGGCCCGGGGCCGGCGTCGACACTGAAGCTTTCTTT
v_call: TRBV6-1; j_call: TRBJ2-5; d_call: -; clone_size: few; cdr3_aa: CASSEGHYRETQYF; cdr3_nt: TGTGCCAGCAGTGAAGGCCACTACCGTGAGACCCAGTACTTC
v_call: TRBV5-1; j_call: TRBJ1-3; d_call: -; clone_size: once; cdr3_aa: CARRESETRSGNTIYF; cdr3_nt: TGCGCCAGAAGAGAGTCCGAAACCCGCTCTGGAAACACCATATATTTT
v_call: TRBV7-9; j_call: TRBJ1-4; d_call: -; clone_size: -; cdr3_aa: CASSLVTTGASLFF; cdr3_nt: TGTGCCAGCAGCTTAGTTACGACTGGGGCTTCACTGTTTTTT
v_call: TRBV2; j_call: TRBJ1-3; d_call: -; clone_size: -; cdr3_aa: CASSVGNTIYF; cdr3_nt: TGTGCCAGCAGTGTGGGTAACACCATATATTTT
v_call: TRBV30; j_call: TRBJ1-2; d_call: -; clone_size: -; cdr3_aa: CAWSAGQLNYGYTF; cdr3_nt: TGTGCCTGGAGTGCTGGACAGCTCAACTATGGCTACACCTTC
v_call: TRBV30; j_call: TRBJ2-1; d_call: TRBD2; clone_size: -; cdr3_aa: CAWSGRGGRDNEQFF; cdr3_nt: TGTGCCTGGAGTGGGCGGGGGGGCCGTGACAATGAGCAGTTCTTC
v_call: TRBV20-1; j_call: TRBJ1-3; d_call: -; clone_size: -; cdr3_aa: CSAVTRGNTIYF; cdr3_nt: TGCAGTGCTGTCACCAGAGGAAACACCATATATTTT
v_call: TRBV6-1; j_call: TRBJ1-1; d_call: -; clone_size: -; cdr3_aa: CASRRLTGNTEAFF; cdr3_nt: TGTGCCAGCAGGCGACTAACAGGGAACACTGAAGCTTTCTTT
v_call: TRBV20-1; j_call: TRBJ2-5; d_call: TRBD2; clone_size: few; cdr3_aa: CSARPRTSGGASTQYF; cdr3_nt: TGCAGTGCTAGACCGCGGACTAGCGGGGGGGCCTCGACCCAGTACTTC
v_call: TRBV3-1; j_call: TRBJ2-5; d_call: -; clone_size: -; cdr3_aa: CASSQGTQETQYF; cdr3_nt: TGTGCCAGCAGCCAGGGGACCCAAGAGACCCAGTACTTC
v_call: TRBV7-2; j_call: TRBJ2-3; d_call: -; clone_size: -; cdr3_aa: CASSPPRTRNTDTQYF; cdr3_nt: TGTGCCAGCAGCCCCCCCCGGACTCGTAACACAGATACGCAGTATTTT
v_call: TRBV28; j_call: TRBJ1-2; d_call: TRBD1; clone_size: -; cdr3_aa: CASQTDWDRENYGYTF; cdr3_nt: TGTGCCAGTCAGACCGACTGGGACAGGGAGAACTATGGCTACACCTTC
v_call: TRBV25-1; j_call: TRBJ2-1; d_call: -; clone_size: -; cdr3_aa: CASSEAGGDNEQFF; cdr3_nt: TGTGCCAGCAGTGAGGCGGGTGGGGACAATGAGCAGTTCTTC
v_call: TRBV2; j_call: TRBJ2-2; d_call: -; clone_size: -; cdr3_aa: CASSVSVYRELFF; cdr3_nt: TGTGCCAGCAGTGTATCGGTTTACCGGGAGCTGTTTTTT
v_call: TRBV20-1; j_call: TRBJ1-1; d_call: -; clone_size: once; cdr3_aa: CSARISEAFF; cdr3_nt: TGCAGTGCTAGGATCTCTGAAGCTTTCTTT
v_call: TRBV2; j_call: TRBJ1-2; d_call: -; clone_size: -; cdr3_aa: CASIRDGLSYGYTF; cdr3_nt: TGTGCCAGCATTCGGGACGGGCTCTCCTATGGCTACACCTTC
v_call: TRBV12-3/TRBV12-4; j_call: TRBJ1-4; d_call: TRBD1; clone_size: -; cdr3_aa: CASSFSGQPNEKLFF; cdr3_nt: TGTGCCAGCAGTTTTTCGGGACAGCCTAATGAAAAACTGTTTTTT
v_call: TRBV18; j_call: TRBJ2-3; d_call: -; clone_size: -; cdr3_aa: CASSPSLTDTQYF; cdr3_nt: TGTGCCAGCTCACCAAGCCTGACAGATACGCAGTATTTT
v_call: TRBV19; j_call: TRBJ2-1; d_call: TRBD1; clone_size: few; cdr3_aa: CASSTRQGASEQFF; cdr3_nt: TGTGCCAGTAGTACCAGACAGGGGGCCAGCGAGCAGTTCTTC
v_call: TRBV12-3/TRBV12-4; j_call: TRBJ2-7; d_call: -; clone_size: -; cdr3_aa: CASSFGRHRYEQYF; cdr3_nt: TGTGCCAGCAGTTTCGGCCGACACCGATACGAGCAGTACTTC